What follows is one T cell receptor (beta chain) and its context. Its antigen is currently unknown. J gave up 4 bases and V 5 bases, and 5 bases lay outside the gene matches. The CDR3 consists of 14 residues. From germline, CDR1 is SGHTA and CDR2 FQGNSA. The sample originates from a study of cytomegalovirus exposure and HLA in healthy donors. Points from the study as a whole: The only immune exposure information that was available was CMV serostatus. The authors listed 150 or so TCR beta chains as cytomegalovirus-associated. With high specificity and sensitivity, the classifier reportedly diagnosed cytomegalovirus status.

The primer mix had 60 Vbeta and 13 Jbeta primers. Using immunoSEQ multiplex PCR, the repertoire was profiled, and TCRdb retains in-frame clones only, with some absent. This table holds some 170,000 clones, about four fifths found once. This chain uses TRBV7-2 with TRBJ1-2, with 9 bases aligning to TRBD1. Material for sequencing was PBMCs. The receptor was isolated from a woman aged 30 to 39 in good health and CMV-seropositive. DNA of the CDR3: TGTGCCAGCAGCGAACAGGGGGCGTTCTATGGCTACACCTTC. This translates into CASSEQGAFYGYTF.